Detailed here is one T cell receptor (beta chain). Its antigen is currently unknown. Repertoires were generated with immunoSEQ multiplex PCR, while TCRdb's copy carries only in-frame clones and drops some. This sample yields roughly 150,000 clones, of which around 90% are seen a single time; under 4.5% belongs to the top ten. CDR1 is MNHNS and CDR2 is SASEGT in the germline V gene. The junction had 6 bases not matched to a gene; V was cut back by 6 bases and J by 8 bases. The CDR3 runs 13 residues. The source of the sample is a study of T cell responses to AZD1222 COVID-19 vaccine. Whole-study context: Whether given at about 4 or about 12 weeks, second doses were pooled.

Study outcomes and limitations: CD4 TCRs covered the whole spike, strongest at regions 160-218 and 743-854.

The chain links TRBV6-1 to TRBJ1-4, with 7 bases aligning to TRBD1. This TCR derives from an adult in good health. Sequenced here: peripheral blood, sampled on day 0 of AZD1222 vaccination. CDR3 in DNA: TGTGCCAGCAGGGACCAGGGGGGCGAAAAACTGTTTTTT. It yields the protein CASRDQGGEKLFF.